The clone carrying this TCR beta chain was counted many times. Its antigen is unknown. The data were taken from a study of glioma-infiltrating T cells. Regarding the study as a whole: Very few CDR3 sequences were shared between tissue and blood. Non-neoplastic patients had below-expected tissue-blood divergence, while all gliomas exceeded expectation.

Trimming pared 4 bases from V and 8 bases from J, leaving 17 bases between. This CDR3 is 14 amino acids long. Germline values: CDR1 LGHDT, CDR2 YNNKEL (reference sequence). Using RNA template, CDR3s of TCR alpha and beta were amplified with iRepertoire arm-PCR. One-step reverse transcription and amplification started from approximately 100-400 ng of tissue mRNA or PBMC total RNA. TCRdb redid the calling of the multiplex PCR reads with MiXCR, one entry per CDR3 protein. The data contain 150,000 to 200,000 distinct CDR3 sequences, around 40% of them singletons. This TCR came from a human donor with low-grade glioma or glioblastoma, undergoing nonglioma brain surgery, or in good health (not recorded which). The sample was glioma tissue, nonneoplastic brain tissue, or PBMCs (not recorded which). This chain joins TRBV3-1 and TRBJ1-2; a weak D match, TRBD1 (6 bases). The CDR3 is CASSLRTGNGGYTF. CDR3 nucleotides: TGTGCCAGCAGCCTTAGAACAGGGAATGGCGGCTACACCTTC.